The following is a T cell receptor (beta chain) sequence with its context. The J segment lost 5 bases and the V segment lost 5 bases, leaving 9 bases of the junction unmatched. Germline CDR1 LNHDA, CDR2 SQIVND (reference sequence). The CDR3 runs 16 residues. This entry belongs to a study of graft-versus-host responses after intestinal transplantation. Clones were sequenced by immunoSEQ multiplex PCR, and TCRdb holds only the in-frame ones, with some missing. The repertoire holds 50,000 or so clones, with 85% to 95% as singletons. This TCR derives from a human patient who received an intestinal transplant, so some T cells may come from the graft donor. The rearrangement uses TRBV19 and TRBJ2-3; 11 bases are shared with TRBD2. This material consisted of PBMCs, taken about 120 weeks after a first intestinal transplant, on the day of a second. Here the CDR3 reads CASSVQLAGVRDTQYF. The CDR3 DNA sequence: TGTGCCAGTAGTGTCCAACTAGCGGGAGTAAGAGATACGCAGTATTTT.